Listed here is a single T cell receptor beta chain. The CDR3 covers 14 residues. Trimming pared 1 base from V and 1 base from J, leaving 8 bases between. The germline CDR1 and CDR2 sequences are SSHAT and FNYEAQ (reference sequence). This sample stems from a study of blood T cell repertoires in COVID-19. Study at large: Italy, Spain and the United States were the sources of the convalescent and acute COVID-19 samples. Sources were T cells, B-cell-depleted T cells, or PBMCs; the material itself was cDNA or gDNA.

Original data processing: Quantification of nucleated cells was approximated via reference gene primer amplification. The table came from immunoSEQ multiplex PCR; TCRdb's copy has only in-frame clones and leaves some out. V and J calls plus clone size are reproduced from that table; the DNA served to infer D and trimming. The sample yields 100,000 to 120,000 clones, less than 85% seen once. Sequencing was performed on peripheral blood. The chain couples TRBV7-7 to TRBJ2-7; a weak D match, TRBD1 (5 bases). This receptor was obtained from a woman older than 75 with acute or convalescent COVID-19. The CDR3 is CASSLGTGSYEQYF. CDR3 DNA: TGTGCCAGCAGCTTAGGTACAGGATCCTACGAGCAGTACTTC.